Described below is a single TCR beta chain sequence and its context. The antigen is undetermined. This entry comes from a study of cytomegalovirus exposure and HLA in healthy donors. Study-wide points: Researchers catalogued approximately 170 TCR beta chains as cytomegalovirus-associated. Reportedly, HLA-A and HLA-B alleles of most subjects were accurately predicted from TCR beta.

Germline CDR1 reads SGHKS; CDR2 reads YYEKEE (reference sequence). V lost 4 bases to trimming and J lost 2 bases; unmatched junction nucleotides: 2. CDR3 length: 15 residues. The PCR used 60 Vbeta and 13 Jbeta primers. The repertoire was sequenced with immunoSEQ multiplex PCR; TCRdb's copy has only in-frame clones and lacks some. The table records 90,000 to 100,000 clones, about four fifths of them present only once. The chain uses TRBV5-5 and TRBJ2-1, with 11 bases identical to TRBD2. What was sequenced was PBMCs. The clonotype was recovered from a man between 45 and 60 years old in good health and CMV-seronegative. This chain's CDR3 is CASSRGLAAYNEQFF. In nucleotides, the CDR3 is TGTGCCAGCAGCCGGGGACTAGCGGCCTACAATGAGCAGTTCTTC.